This TCR beta chain was retrieved from a study of patients and donors after allogeneic stem cell transplantation. V gave up 1 base and J gave up 10 bases, with 14 bases separating them. CDR3 size: 15 residues. Using its own MiXCR run on the RT-PCR reads, TCRdb lists one record per CDR3 protein. Among about 400,000 distinct CDR3 sequences listed, approximately 16% were seen once. Sequencing was carried out using blood, either unsorted or a sorted T cell fraction (not recorded which). This receptor was obtained from a human donor who was either an allogeneic HSCT recipient or a stem cell or donor lymphocyte infusion donor (not recorded which). It is not recorded whose cells these are; they may come from a transplant donor. The rearrangement joins TRBV12-3 or TRBV12-4 to TRBJ1-6; the D gene is possibly TRBD1 (6 bases). CDR3 DNA: TGTGCCAGCAGTTTAGTGGTAGGAGGGGGATCACCCCTCCACTTT. Protein sequence: CASSLVVGGGSPLHF.